The 23 T cell receptor beta chains given below trace back to one sample, sequenced in a study of cytomegalovirus exposure and HLA in healthy donors. Primers included in the PCR were 60 Vbeta and 13 Jbeta primers. Profiling relied on immunoSEQ multiplex PCR, and the TCRdb table lists in-frame clones only, not all of them. The data hold 190,000 or so clones, with around four fifths observed a single time. The specimen was PBMCs. These receptors all stem from a man in his fifties or sixties in good health and CMV-seronegative.

V and J are TRBV6-5 and TRBJ2-7; 7 nucleotides match TRBD2. The CDR3 runs to 15 residues. V lost 5 bases to trimming and J lost 1 base; unmatched junction nucleotides: 8. In germline, CDR1 is MNHEY, CDR2 SVGAGI. CDR3 sequence (DNA): TGTGCCAGCAGTCCCCGCGGGAGCTTGTCCTACGAGCAGTACTTC. The encoded protein is CASSPRGSLSYEQYF.

The rearrangement joins TRBV11-2 to TRBJ2-7; 8 nucleotides match TRBD1. Germline V CDR1 and CDR2: SGHAT, FQNNGV. J was trimmed by 3 bases and V by 6 bases; bases with no gene match: 7. This CDR3 is 14 amino acids long. CDR3 protein: CASRTGTGNYEQYF. The CDR3 coding sequence is TGTGCCAGCAGGACCGGGACAGGAAACTACGAGCAGTACTTC.

This clone appeared a few times. The chain has TRBV7-3 and TRBJ2-3; 12 nucleotides agree with TRBD2. V trimming: 5 bases; J trimming: 0 bases; junction bases outside the gene matches: 3. The germline CDR1 and CDR2 sequences are SGHTA and FQGTGA. The CDR3 has 16 residues. CDR3 region: CASSRGLAGSTDTQYF. The CDR3 nucleotides are TGTGCCAGCAGCCGAGGACTAGCGGGAAGCACAGATACGCAGTATTTT. Full variable domain (outside the CDR3, taken from reference TRBV7-3 and TRBJ2-3): GAGVSQTPSNKVTEKGKYVELRCDPISGHTALYWYRQSLGQGPEFLIYFQGTGAADDSGLPNDRFFAVRPEGSVSTLKIQRTERGDSAVYLCASSRGLAGSTDTQYFGPGTRLTVL.

The chain is built from TRBV5-1 and TRBJ2-2; D is perhaps TRBD2 (6 bases). V dropped 4 bases and J dropped 6 bases, with 16 bases sitting between them. The length of the CDR3 is 15 residues. CDR1 and CDR2 from the germline V gene are SGHRS and YFSETQ. Here the CDR3 reads CASSGRLGAAGELFF. CDR3 bases: TGCGCCAGCAGCGGCAGACTAGGAGCTGCCGGGGAGCTGTTTTTT.

V is TRBV5-1 and J is TRBJ2-7; TRBD2 matches 7 bases. The CDR3 consists of 15 residues. V dropped 1 base and J dropped 4; count of bases not matched to a gene: 8. CDR1 and CDR2 from the germline V gene are SGHRS and YFSETQ. The CDR3 sequence: CASSLKASGMYEQYF. CDR3 sequence (DNA): TGCGCCAGCAGCTTGAAGGCTAGCGGTATGTACGAGCAGTACTTC.

In this sample, this clone turned up a few times. V is TRBV7-2 and J is TRBJ1-3; 8 bases match TRBD1. Per the germline V gene, CDR1 is SGHTA and CDR2 is FQGNSA. This CDR3 comprises 15 residues. The junction had 7 bases not matched to a gene; V was cut back by 4 bases and J by 5 bases. This CDR3 reads CASSSQGESRNTIYF. CDR3 DNA: TGTGCCAGCAGCTCACAGGGGGAATCGAGAAACACCATATATTTT.

The chain employs TRBV27 and TRBJ2-5; D is unresolved. Germline lookup yields CDR1 MNHEY and CDR2 SMNVEV (reference sequence). The CDR3 has 15 amino acids. The ends were cut back, 3 bases at V and 2 bases at J, with 13 bases in the middle. CDR3 protein: CASSFSPIYQETQYF. The CDR3, as DNA: TGTGCCAGCAGTTTTAGTCCCATTTATCAAGAGACCCAGTACTTC.

The V and J genes are TRBV29-1 and TRBJ2-7, with 9 bases that match TRBD1. The CDR3 sequence is 14 residues long. CDR1 is SQVTM and CDR2 is ANQGSEA in the germline V gene. Germline trimming cut 6 bases from V and 2 bases from J; bases unmatched to any gene: 8. CDR3 nucleotides: TGCAGCGTGAGAAGGGACAGGGCCACCTACGAGCAGTACTTC. Translated, it gives CSVRRDRATYEQYF.

V and J are TRBV29-1 and TRBJ2-5; 9 bases map to TRBD1. Unmatched junction bases numbered 7, after V lost 8 bases and J lost 6 bases. Germline V gene data show CDR1 as SQVTM and CDR2 as ANQGSEA. CDR3 size: 12 residues. The CDR3 DNA reads TGCAGCTCGTGGGACAGGGAAAAGACCCAGTACTTC. Translating gives CSSWDREKTQYF. Combining the CDR3 with reference TRBV29-1 and TRBJ2-5 gives the whole variable domain SAVISQKPSRDICQRGTSLTIQCQVDSQVTMMFWYRQQPGQSLTLIATANQGSEATYESGFVIDKFPISRPNLTFSTLTVSNMSPEDSSIYLCSSWDREKTQYFGPGTRLLVL.

This chain joins TRBV4-1 and TRBJ1-5; TRBD1 agrees at 8 bases. The CDR3 has 16 amino acids. Germline-derived CDR1 and CDR2 are MGHRA and YSYEKL. Trimming cost V 0 bases and J 2 bases; bases outside gene matches: 3. The CDR3 DNA follows: TGCGCCAGCAGCCAAGACAGGGGGCGCGGCAATCAGCCCCAGCATTTT. Its translation is CASSQDRGRGNQPQHF.

CDR3 coding DNA: TGTGCCAGCTCACCAGGGACTAGCGGGGGCCTGAACACCGGGGAGCTGTTTTTT. This codes for CASSPGTSGGLNTGELFF. The V call is TRBV18, the J call TRBJ2-2; 14 bases map to TRBD2. Germline V CDR1 and CDR2: KGHSH, LQKENI. Trimming took 2 bases from V and 1 from J; bases not matched to a gene: 3. The CDR3 has 18 amino acids.

The chain links TRBV9 to TRBJ1-1, with D perhaps TRBD1 (6 bases). The CDR3 runs to 16 residues. CDR1 is SGDLS and CDR2 is YYNGEE in the germline V gene. The V end was cut by 4 bases, the J end by 1 base, with 17 bases between. The CDR3 DNA follows: TGTGCCAGCAGCCCTCAGACAGGACTCAAGAACACTGAAGCTTTCTTT. Amino acids: CASSPQTGLKNTEAFF.

The chain is built from TRBV7-2 and TRBJ2-1; a weak D match, TRBD2 (6 bases). Deletions cut 8 bases from V and 0 bases from J, with 26 bases between. Germline assignment: CDR1 SGHTA and CDR2 FQGNSA. The CDR3 consists of 19 residues. The CDR3, as DNA: TGTGCCAGCGGGACTCCCGGGGACGGGCAAAAACGCTCCTACAATGAGCAGTTCTTC. It yields the protein CASGTPGDGQKRSYNEQFF.

The chain is built from TRBV25-1 and TRBJ2-5; a possible D gene is TRBD2 (5 bases). Trimming left V 6 bases short and J 4 bases short, with 6 bases between. Germline V gene data show CDR1 as MGHDK and CDR2 as SYGVNS. This CDR3 is 11 amino acids long. The CDR3, as DNA: TGTGCCAGCAGGGCGGGAGAGACCCAGTACTTC. Amino acid sequence: CASRAGETQYF.

This chain uses TRBV29-1 with TRBJ2-7, with D tentatively TRBD2 (5 bases). Germline V gives CDR1 SQVTM, CDR2 ANQGSEA. CDR3 length: 11 amino acids. With 5 bases removed from V and 4 bases from J, the gap between germline ends came to 9 bases. CDR3 residues: CSVMLAYEQYF. The DNA for the CDR3 is TGCAGCGTTATGCTAGCATACGAGCAGTACTTC.

The CDR3 sequence: CASRGGQGAGLYQPQHF. The CDR3 DNA reads as TGTGCCAGCAGGGGCGGACAGGGGGCGGGGTTATATCAGCCCCAGCATTTT. The chain has TRBV27 and TRBJ1-5, with 11 bases fitting TRBD1. CDR3 size: 17 residues. V shed 6 bases and J 5 bases; nucleotides not matched to a gene: 12. The germline V gene has CDR1 MNHEY and CDR2 SMNVEV (reference sequence).

This chain joins TRBV6-1 and TRBJ2-5; 10 bases map to TRBD1. From germline, CDR1 is MNHNS and CDR2 SASEGT. This CDR3 contains 15 residues. The J segment lost 4 bases and the V segment lost 3 bases, leaving 5 bases of the junction unmatched. CDR3 sequence (DNA): TGTGCCAGCAGTGACCCCGGGACAGGGGTAGAGACCCAGTACTTC. Its protein is CASSDPGTGVETQYF.

This chain uses TRBV18 with TRBJ2-5; TRBD1 aligns across 9 bases. V shed 4 bases and J 5 bases; nucleotides not matched to a gene: 8. Germline CDR1 and CDR2: KGHSH and LQKENI. This CDR3 has 15 amino acids. CDR3 sequence reads: CASSHPGTGMETQYF. CDR3 in DNA: TGTGCCAGCTCACACCCTGGGACAGGGATGGAGACCCAGTACTTC.

V usage is TRBV18 and J usage is TRBJ2-1; 7 positions agree with TRBD2. The CDR3 sequence is 16 residues long. With V trimmed by 3 bases and J by 8 bases, 13 bases remained unmatched. Per germline, CDR1 KGHSH and CDR2 LQKENI. CDR3 protein: CASSPGGRETRHEQFF. CDR3 in DNA: TGTGCCAGCTCACCTGGCGGGCGGGAGACGAGGCATGAGCAGTTCTTC. Variable domain in full (rest from reference TRBV18 and TRBJ2-1): NAGVMQNPRHLVRRRGQEARLRCSPMKGHSHVYWYRQLPEEGLKFMVYLQKENIIDESGMPKERFSAEFPKEGPSILRIQQVVRGDSAAYFCASSPGGRETRHEQFFGPGTRLTVL.

The chain couples TRBV28 to TRBJ1-1, with a weak D call TRBD1 (5 bases). Trimming pared 3 bases from V and 4 bases from J, leaving 9 bases between. Per germline, CDR1 MDHEN and CDR2 SYDVKM. This CDR3 is built from 13 residues. CDR3 bases: TGTGCCAGCAGTTTGGGGGGTGGCACTGAAGCTTTCTTT. Translating gives CASSLGGGTEAFF. The full variable domain, its missing parts supplied by reference TRBV28 and TRBJ1-1, is DVKVTQSSRYLVKRTGEKVFLECVQDMDHENMFWYRQDPGLGLRLIYFSYDVKMKEKGDIPEGYSVSREKKERFSLILESASTNQTSMYLCASSLGGGTEAFFGQGTRLTVV.

V usage is TRBV28 and J usage is TRBJ1-2, with 7 bases lining up with TRBD1. Trimming removed 6 bases from V and 4 bases from J; junction bases left unmatched: 8. CDR1 is MDHEN and CDR2 is SYDVKM in the germline V gene. The CDR3 extends over 14 amino acids. CDR3 in DNA: TGTGCCAGCAGCCTTGGACAGGCGTTCTATGGCTACACCTTC. Residues: CASSLGQAFYGYTF.

This clone was seen only once. The gene calls are TRBV28 and TRBJ2-7, with 8 bases aligning to TRBD1. The CDR3 spans 14 residues. Germline CDR1 MDHEN, CDR2 SYDVKM. Germline trimming cut 3 bases from V and 1 base from J; bases unmatched to any gene: 2. CDR3: CASSLDRVSYEQYF. The CDR3 nucleotides read TGTGCCAGCAGTTTGGACAGGGTATCCTACGAGCAGTACTTC.

This clone appeared a few times. The chain couples TRBV7-9 to TRBJ1-5; D remains unclear. The germline V gene encodes CDR1 SEHNR and CDR2 FQNEAQ (reference sequence). The CDR3 consists of 12 residues. The ends were cut back, 4 bases at V and 4 bases at J, with 5 bases in the middle. CDR3 nucleotide sequence: TGTGCCAGCAGCTCAGGAAATCAGCCCCAGCATTTT. Protein product: CASSSGNQPQHF.